These 29 T cell receptor beta chains were sequenced from one sample in a study of blood T cell repertoires in COVID-19. Produced via immunoSEQ multiplex PCR; TCRdb's table is partial and in-frame only. This table has 200,000 to 250,000 clones, approximately 87% appearing once. The sample consisted of PBMCs or T cells enriched from blood (not recorded which). Receptors were obtained from a woman between 50 and 59 years old in a cohort exposed to, infected with or recovered from COVID-19 (not recorded which).

The chain couples TRBV19 to TRBJ2-4, with D tentatively TRBD2 (6 bases). V was clipped by 6 bases and J by 3 bases, with 15 bases between them. The germline V gene encodes CDR1 LNHDA and CDR2 SQIVND (reference sequence). This CDR3 has 15 residues. CDR3 sequence: CASSPGGNFKNIQYF. The CDR3 DNA is TGTGCCAGTAGCCCGGGCGGGAACTTCAAAAACATTCAGTACTTC.

Regarding this clone: Other nucleotide sequences from this sample produce the same CDR3. V usage is TRBV5-1 and J usage is TRBJ1-1; 8 bases map to TRBD1. Per the germline V gene, CDR1 is SGHRS and CDR2 is YFSETQ. CDR3 length: 15 residues. J gave up 1 base and V 0 bases, and 2 bases lay outside the gene matches. This CDR3 reads CASSLVGTGNTEAFF. DNA of the CDR3: TGCGCCAGCAGCTTGGTCGGGACAGGGAACACTGAAGCTTTCTTT.

The CDR3 region is CASSLGYGVAGGETQYF. CDR3 bases: TGTGCCAGCAGTTTAGGTTACGGAGTAGCGGGGGGGGAGACCCAGTACTTC. V gene TRBV28 combines with J gene TRBJ2-5, with TRBD2 identical over 11 bases. Germline lookup yields CDR1 MDHEN and CDR2 SYDVKM. V lost 2 bases to trimming and J lost 5 bases; unmatched junction nucleotides: 10. This CDR3 is 17 amino acids long.

The genes are TRBV4-2 and TRBJ1-2; maybe TRBD1 (5 bases). The germline V gene encodes CDR1 LGHNA and CDR2 YNFKEQ. The CDR3 length is 16 residues. The V gene lost 0 bases and the J gene lost 4 bases, with 15 bases spanning the gap. The CDR3 sequence is CASSQDVLDSIYGYTF. CDR3 sequence (DNA): TGTGCCAGCAGCCAAGATGTTTTAGACAGTATCTATGGCTACACCTTC.

This sequence joins TRBV24-1 and TRBJ2-5; 9 nucleotides align to TRBD1. The V gene's germline CDR1 is KGHDR and CDR2 SFDVKD. Trimming removed 3 bases from V and 5 bases from J; junction bases left unmatched: 6. CDR3 length: 15 amino acids. Written as DNA, the CDR3 is TGTGCCACCAGTGATGTGACAGGGGGTAGGGAGACCCAGTACTTC. This translates into CATSDVTGGRETQYF.

The chain joins TRBV28 to TRBJ1-4; a possible D gene is TRBD1 (6 bases). The germline V gene encodes CDR1 MDHEN and CDR2 SYDVKM. The CDR3 spans 16 residues. V was shortened by 6 bases and J by 2 bases, with 16 bases between the two germline ends. The CDR3 DNA reads TGTGCCAGCAGCAAGACAGGACCCAGGACTAATGAAAAACTGTTTTTT. Protein product: CASSKTGPRTNEKLFF.

V and J are TRBV15 and TRBJ1-1; D remains ambiguous. Deletions cut 3 bases from V and 4 bases from J, with 18 bases between. The V gene's germline CDR1 is LNHNV and CDR2 YYDKDF (reference sequence). This CDR3 is 16 amino acids long. The CDR3 protein is CATSRRTGSRLTEAFF. DNA for the CDR3: TGTGCCACCAGCAGGAGGACGGGGTCTAGACTCACTGAAGCTTTCTTT.

The chain has TRBV5-5 and TRBJ1-5, with unresolved D. Germline loops: CDR1 SGHKS, CDR2 YYEKEE (reference sequence). V was pared by 2 bases and J by 5 bases, with 17 bases between. The CDR3 length is 16 residues. The CDR3 DNA follows: TGTGCCAGCAGCTTTTGGTACCCCGCCGAGGATCAGCCCCAGCATTTT. Protein sequence: CASSFWYPAEDQPQHF.

This chain links TRBV10-3 with TRBJ1-5; 8 positions match TRBD1. With V trimmed by 6 bases and J by 3 bases, 7 bases remained unmatched. CDR1 and CDR2 from the germline V gene are ENHRY and SYGVKD. This CDR3 is built from 15 residues. CDR3 DNA: TGTGCCATCAGCATACAGGGGGGCTTCAATCAGCCCCAGCATTTT. It is translated as CAISIQGGFNQPQHF.

The V call is TRBV6-6, the J call TRBJ1-2; 7 nucleotides line up with TRBD1. The CDR3 sequence is 14 residues long. V lost 6 bases and J lost 4; bases outside the gene matches: 8. Per germline, CDR1 MNHNY and CDR2 SVGAGI (reference sequence). The CDR3 region is CASRGQGEVYGYTF. As DNA, the CDR3 is TGTGCCAGCAGGGGTCAGGGGGAGGTCTATGGCTACACCTTC.

The chain carries TRBV6-1 and TRBJ2-1; 7 bases fit TRBD2. The trim removed 2 bases at V and 8 bases at J, leaving 9 bases unmatched. Germline V gives CDR1 MNHNS, CDR2 SASEGT. CDR3 size: 15 residues. In nucleotides, the CDR3 is TGTGCCAGCAGTGAAAGGTGGGGGGGTGTCGATGAGCAGTTCTTC. This codes for CASSERWGGVDEQFF.

The chain combines TRBV7-3 with TRBJ2-1, with 12 bases matching TRBD2. Germline CDR1 reads SGHTA; CDR2 reads FQGTGA. J lost 7 bases, V lost 4 bases, and 5 bases had no gene match. This CDR3 is 15 amino acids long. DNA of the CDR3: TGTGCCAGCAGCTCACTAGCGGGGGGCGGGAATGAGCAGTTCTTC. Translating it yields CASSSLAGGGNEQFF.

This clone was found once. The V call is TRBV24-1, the J call TRBJ1-2, with D unresolved. There are 14 residues in the CDR3. The germline CDR1 and CDR2 sequences are KGHDR and SFDVKD. The V gene lost 3 bases and the J gene lost 5 bases, with 12 bases spanning the gap. The CDR3 protein is CATSDLPRSYGYTF. The CDR3 nucleotides read TGTGCCACCAGTGATCTACCCAGGTCGTATGGCTACACCTTC.

The J gene is TRBJ1-4, the V gene TRBV5-6, with 8 positions matching TRBD1. This CDR3 has 14 residues. Germline assignment: CDR1 SGHDT and CDR2 YYEEEE. The V and J ends lost 4 bases and 6 bases, in that order; junction bases with no gene match: 5. CDR3 bases: TGTGCCAGCAGCGGACAGGGACTCGATGAAAAACTGTTTTTT. The encoded protein is CASSGQGLDEKLFF. Using reference TRBV5-6 and TRBJ1-4 for the parts outside the CDR3, the full variable domain is DAGVTQSPTHLIKTRGQQVTLRCSPKSGHDTVSWYQQALGQGPQFIFQYYEEEERQRGNFPDRFSGHQFPNYSSELNVNALLLGDSALYLCASSGQGLDEKLFFGSGTQLSVL.

CDR3 in DNA: TGCGCCAGCAGCTTGGATTCAGGGGGCCTCAACACTGAAGCTTTCTTT. Translating gives CASSLDSGGLNTEAFF. The chain joins TRBV5-1 to TRBJ1-1; 8 nucleotides agree with TRBD1. Trimming took 0 bases from V and 2 from J; bases not matched to a gene: 6. Germline values: CDR1 SGHRS, CDR2 YFSETQ. The length of the CDR3 is 16 residues.

The V gene is TRBV5-6, the J gene TRBJ1-5; 10 positions match TRBD1. From germline, CDR1 is SGHDT and CDR2 YYEEEE. This CDR3 has 17 amino acids. The ends lost 4 bases at V and 2 bases at J; junction bases unmatched: 9. CDR3: CASSLGQGLMRNQPQHF. CDR3 sequence (DNA): TGTGCCAGCAGCCTGGGACAGGGGTTGATGCGCAATCAGCCCCAGCATTTT.

The gene calls are TRBV5-1 and TRBJ1-4, with TRBD1 matching 9 bases. CDR1 is SGHRS, CDR2 YFSETQ, per germline. The J segment lost 2 bases and the V segment lost 4 bases, leaving 9 bases of the junction unmatched. This CDR3 has 17 amino acids. In DNA, the CDR3 is TGCGCCAGCAGCGTATTGTCGGGGACAGGGACTAATGAAAAACTGTTTTTT. This translates into CASSVLSGTGTNEKLFF.

The V and J genes are TRBV3-1 (or the pseudogene TRBV3-2) and TRBJ2-3; tentative D call: TRBD1 (6 bases). This CDR3 has 18 residues. V was pared by 2 bases and J by 4 bases, with 22 bases between. Germline V gene data show CDR1 as LGHDT and CDR2 as YNNKEL (reference sequence). CDR3 nucleotides: TGTGCCAGCAGCCAACGCGAGGTGCTCGAAGGGGGTGCAGATACGCAGTATTTT. Its translation is CASSQREVLEGGADTQYF.

In regard to this clone: This CDR3 is also generated by other DNA sequences in the sample. The chain recombines TRBV5-1 with TRBJ2-3; the match to TRBD2 covers 16 bases. J was trimmed by 3 bases and V by 2 bases; bases with no gene match: 3. Germline assignment: CDR1 SGHRS and CDR2 YFSETQ. The CDR3 length is 17 residues. The CDR3 sequence is CASSLEGLAGGTDTQYF. The CDR3 DNA sequence: TGCGCCAGCAGCTTAGAGGGACTAGCGGGGGGGACAGATACGCAGTATTTT.

This chain links TRBV11-1 with TRBJ2-3; D is uncertain. Trimming stripped 2 bases from V and 6 bases from J, with 9 bases between. CDR3 length equals 13 residues. Germline assignment: CDR1 SGHAT and CDR2 FQDESV (reference sequence). The CDR3 nucleotides read TGTGCCAGCAGCTTATCACTTCTCGATACGCAGTATTTT. This translates into CASSLSLLDTQYF.

J is TRBJ1-2 and V is TRBV28; TRBD1 matches 8 bases. The CDR3 is 14 amino acids. CDR1 and CDR2 from the germline V gene are MDHEN and SYDVKM. The trim removed 8 bases at V and 4 bases at J, leaving 9 bases unmatched. The CDR3 sequence: CASQTGQGIYGYTF. CDR3 nucleotide sequence: TGTGCCAGCCAGACCGGACAGGGAATCTATGGCTACACCTTC.

The rearrangement joins TRBV24-1 to TRBJ2-5; maybe TRBD1 (6 bases). The V end was cut by 0 bases, the J end by 4 bases, with 14 bases between. This CDR3 has 16 amino acids. Germline V gene data show CDR1 as KGHDR and CDR2 as SFDVKD. The CDR3 spells CATSDLTGILGETQYF. The DNA for the CDR3 is TGTGCCACCAGTGATTTGACAGGGATTCTTGGAGAGACCCAGTACTTC.

The chain employs TRBV5-1 and TRBJ2-3; the D gene is possibly TRBD2 (6 bases). Germline lookup yields CDR1 SGHRS and CDR2 YFSETQ. This CDR3 spans 15 amino acids. The V end lost 1 base, the J end lost 2 bases, and 11 bases lay between the germline ends. Here the CDR3 DNA reads TGCGCCAGCAGCTTGACGGCGGGGACCACAGATACGCAGTATTTT. This translates into CASSLTAGTTDTQYF.

V usage is TRBV6-2 or TRBV6-3 and J usage is TRBJ1-1; TRBD1 is a possible D gene (5 bases). Germline V gene data show CDR1 as MNHEY and CDR2 as SVGEGT. The CDR3 is 12 amino acids. V lost 3 bases to trimming and J lost 7 bases, with 9 bases between them. The CDR3 here is CASSYGTYEAFF. CDR3 coding DNA: TGTGCCAGCAGTTATGGGACTTATGAAGCTTTCTTT.

The chain couples TRBV4-1 to TRBJ2-7, with TRBD2 matching over 9 bases. Trimming took 4 bases from V and 0 from J; bases not matched to a gene: 13. In germline, CDR1 is MGHRA, CDR2 YSYEKL. This CDR3 is 18 amino acids long. The CDR3 nucleotides read TGCGCCAGCAGCCGCGGACCTGAGCGGGGGGCGAGCTCCTACGAGCAGTACTTC. Protein: CASSRGPERGASSYEQYF.

This clone was counted between two and nine times. This sequence joins TRBV5-6 and TRBJ1-2, with TRBD1 identical over 7 bases. Trimming removed 4 bases from V and 4 bases from J; junction bases left unmatched: 7. The CDR3 sequence is 14 residues long. The germline V gene encodes CDR1 SGHDT and CDR2 YYEEEE. For the CDR3, the DNA is TGTGCCAGCAGCGGGACAGATCGGGTCTATGGCTACACCTTC. Translation: CASSGTDRVYGYTF.

The CDR3 protein is CASAFRGGYTF. CDR3 sequence (DNA): TGTGCCAGCGCCTTTCGGGGGGGCTACACCTTC. The chain joins TRBV6-5 to TRBJ1-2, with D maybe TRBD1 (5 bases). V lost 8 bases and J 8 bases, leaving 12 bases between the germline ends. Germline CDR1 is MNHEY and CDR2 is SVGAGI. The CDR3 length is 11 residues.

The chain has TRBV9 and TRBJ1-4; 7 bases agree with TRBD1. Per the germline V gene, CDR1 is SGDLS and CDR2 is YYNGEE. This CDR3 spans 15 amino acids. Unmatched junction bases numbered 4, after V lost 1 base and J lost 4 bases. Here the CDR3 reads CASSVTGVNNEKLFF. The CDR3 DNA reads as TGTGCCAGCAGCGTAACAGGGGTGAATAATGAAAAACTGTTTTTT.

This sequence joins TRBV2 and TRBJ1-5; possibly TRBD1 for D (6 bases). Trimming pared 2 bases from V and 6 bases from J, leaving 11 bases between. The CDR3 runs to 14 residues. Germline CDR1 is SNHLY and CDR2 is FYNNEI. Here the CDR3 DNA reads TGTGCCAGCAGTGAAATATCAGGGGCTCAGCCCCAGCATTTT. Amino acid sequence: CASSEISGAQPQHF.